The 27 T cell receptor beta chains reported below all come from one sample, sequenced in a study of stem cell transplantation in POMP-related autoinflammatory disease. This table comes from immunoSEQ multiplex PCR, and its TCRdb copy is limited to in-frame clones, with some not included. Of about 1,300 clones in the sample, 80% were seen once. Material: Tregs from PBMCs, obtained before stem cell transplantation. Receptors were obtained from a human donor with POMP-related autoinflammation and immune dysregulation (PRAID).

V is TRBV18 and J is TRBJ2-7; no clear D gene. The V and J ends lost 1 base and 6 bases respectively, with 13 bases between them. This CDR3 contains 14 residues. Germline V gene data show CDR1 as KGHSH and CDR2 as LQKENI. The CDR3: CASSPLPTGPEQYF. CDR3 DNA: TGTGCCAGCTCACCACTCCCAACCGGGCCCGAGCAGTACTTC.

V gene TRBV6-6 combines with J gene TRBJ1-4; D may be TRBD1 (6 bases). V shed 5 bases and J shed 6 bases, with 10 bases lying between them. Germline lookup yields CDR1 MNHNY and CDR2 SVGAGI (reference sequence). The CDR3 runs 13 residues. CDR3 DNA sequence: TGTGCCAGCAGTCCCGGGACATATGAAAAACTGTTTTTT. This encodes CASSPGTYEKLFF.

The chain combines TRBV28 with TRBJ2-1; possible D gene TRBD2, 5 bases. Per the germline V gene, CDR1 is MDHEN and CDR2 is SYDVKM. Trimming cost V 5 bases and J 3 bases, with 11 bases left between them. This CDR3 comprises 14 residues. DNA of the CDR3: TGTGCCAGCAGTGAACTCCGGGACTACAATGAGCAGTTCTTC. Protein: CASSELRDYNEQFF.

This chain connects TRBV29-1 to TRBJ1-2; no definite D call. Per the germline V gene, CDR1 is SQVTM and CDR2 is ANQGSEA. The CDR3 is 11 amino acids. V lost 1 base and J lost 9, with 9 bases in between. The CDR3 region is CSVEALGSYTF. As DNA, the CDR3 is TGCAGCGTTGAAGCCCTCGGCAGCTACACCTTC.

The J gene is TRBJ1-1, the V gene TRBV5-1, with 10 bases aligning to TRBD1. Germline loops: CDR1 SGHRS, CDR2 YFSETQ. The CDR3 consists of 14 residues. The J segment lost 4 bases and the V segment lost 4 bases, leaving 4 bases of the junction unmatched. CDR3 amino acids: CASSPGQGITEAFF. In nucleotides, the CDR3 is TGCGCCAGCAGCCCGGGACAGGGGATCACTGAAGCTTTCTTT.

The CDR3 sequence: CASSSVVRSGLAGRETQYF. In DNA form, the CDR3 reads TGCGCCAGCAGCTCCGTTGTTAGGTCGGGACTAGCGGGAAGAGAGACCCAGTACTTC. The chain uses TRBV5-1 and TRBJ2-5, with TRBD2 identical over 13 bases. The ends lost 3 bases at V and 4 bases at J; junction bases unmatched: 15. Per the germline V gene, CDR1 is SGHRS and CDR2 is YFSETQ. This CDR3 contains 19 residues. The whole variable domain, remainder taken from reference TRBV5-1 and TRBJ2-5, is KAGVTQTPRYLIKTRGQQVTLSCSPISGHRSVSWYQQTPGQGLQFLFEYFSETQRNKGNFPGRFSGRQFSNSRSEMNVSTLELGDSALYLCASSSVVRSGLAGRETQYFGPGTRLLVL.

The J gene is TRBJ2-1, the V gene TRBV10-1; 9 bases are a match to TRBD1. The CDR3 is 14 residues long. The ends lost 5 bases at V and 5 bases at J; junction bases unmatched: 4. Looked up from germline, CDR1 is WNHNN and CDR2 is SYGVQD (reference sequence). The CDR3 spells CASSPGQGHNEQFF. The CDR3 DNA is TGCGCCAGCAGTCCGGGACAGGGACACAATGAGCAGTTCTTC.

The CDR3 loop reads CASSLLQGYEQYF. Written as DNA, the CDR3 is TGTGCCAGCAGCTTACTCCAGGGCTACGAGCAGTACTTC. The chain has TRBV11-3 and TRBJ2-7, with D tentatively TRBD1 (5 bases). There are 13 residues in the CDR3. V lost 2 bases and J lost 3, with 8 bases in between. Germline V gene sequence: CDR1 SGHNT, CDR2 YENEEA.

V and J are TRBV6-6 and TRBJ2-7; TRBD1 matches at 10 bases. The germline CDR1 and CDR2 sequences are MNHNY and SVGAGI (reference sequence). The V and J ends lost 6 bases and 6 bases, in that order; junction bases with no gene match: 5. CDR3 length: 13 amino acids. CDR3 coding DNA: TGTGCCAGCAGATACGACAGGGGGCTCGAGCAGTACTTC. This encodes CASRYDRGLEQYF.

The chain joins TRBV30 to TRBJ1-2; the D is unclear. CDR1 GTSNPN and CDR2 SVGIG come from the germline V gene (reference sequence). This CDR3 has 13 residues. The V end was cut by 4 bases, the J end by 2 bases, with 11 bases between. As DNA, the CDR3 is TGTGCCTGGACCCTATTCCTAAACTATGGCTACACCTTC. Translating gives CAWTLFLNYGYTF.

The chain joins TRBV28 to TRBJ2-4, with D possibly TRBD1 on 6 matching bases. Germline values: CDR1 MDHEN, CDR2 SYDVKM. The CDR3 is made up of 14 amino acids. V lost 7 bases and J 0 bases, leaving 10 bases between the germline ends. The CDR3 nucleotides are TGTGCCAGCACCTGGGGGCTAGCCAAAAACATTCAGTACTTC. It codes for CASTWGLAKNIQYF. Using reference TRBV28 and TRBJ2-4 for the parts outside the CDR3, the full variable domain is DVKVTQSSRYLVKRTGEKVFLECVQDMDHENMFWYRQDPGLGLRLIYFSYDVKMKEKGDIPEGYSVSREKKERFSLILESASTNQTSMYLCASTWGLAKNIQYFGAGTRLSVL.

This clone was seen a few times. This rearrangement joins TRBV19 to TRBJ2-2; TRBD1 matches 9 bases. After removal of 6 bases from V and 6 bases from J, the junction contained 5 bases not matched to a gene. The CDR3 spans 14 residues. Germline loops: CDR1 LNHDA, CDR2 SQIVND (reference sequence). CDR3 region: CASSETGGAGELFF. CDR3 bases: TGTGCCAGTAGCGAGACAGGGGGAGCCGGGGAGCTGTTTTTT.

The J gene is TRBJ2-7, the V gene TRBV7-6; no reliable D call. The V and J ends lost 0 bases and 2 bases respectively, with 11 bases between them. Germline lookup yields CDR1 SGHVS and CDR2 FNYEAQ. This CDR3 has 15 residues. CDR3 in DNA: TGTGCCAGCAGCTTAGCAACGGGCGTTACCTACGAGCAGTACTTC. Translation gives CASSLATGVTYEQYF.

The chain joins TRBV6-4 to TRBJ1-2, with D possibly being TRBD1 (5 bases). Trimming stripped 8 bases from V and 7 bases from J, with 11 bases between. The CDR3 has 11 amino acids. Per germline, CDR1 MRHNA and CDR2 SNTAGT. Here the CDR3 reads CASLGRVGYTF. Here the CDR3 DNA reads TGTGCCAGCTTGGGCAGGGTTGGCTACACCTTC.

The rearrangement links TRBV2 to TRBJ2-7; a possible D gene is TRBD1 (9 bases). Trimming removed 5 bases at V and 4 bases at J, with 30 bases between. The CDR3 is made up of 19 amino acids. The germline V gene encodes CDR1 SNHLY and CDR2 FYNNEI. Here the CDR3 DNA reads TGTGCCAGCAGTCTTGACAGGGGGGGATCCGGGACTAGGGCATACGAGCAGTACTTC. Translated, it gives CASSLDRGGSGTRAYEQYF.

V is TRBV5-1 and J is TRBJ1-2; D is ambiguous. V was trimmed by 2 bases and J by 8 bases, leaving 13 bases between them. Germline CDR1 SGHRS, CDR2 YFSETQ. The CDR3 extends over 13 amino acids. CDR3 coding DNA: TGCGCCAGCAGCTTCATTGAGGGTATCGGCTACACCTTC. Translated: CASSFIEGIGYTF. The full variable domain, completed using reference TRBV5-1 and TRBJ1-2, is KAGVTQTPRYLIKTRGQQVTLSCSPISGHRSVSWYQQTPGQGLQFLFEYFSETQRNKGNFPGRFSGRQFSNSRSEMNVSTLELGDSALYLCASSFIEGIGYTFGSGTRLTVV.

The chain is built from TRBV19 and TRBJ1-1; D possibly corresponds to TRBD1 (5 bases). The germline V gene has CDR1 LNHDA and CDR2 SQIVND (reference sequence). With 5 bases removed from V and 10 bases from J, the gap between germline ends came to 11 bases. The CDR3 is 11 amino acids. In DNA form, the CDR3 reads TGTGCCAGTAGTGAGGGGCGCGGAGCTTTCTTT. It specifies CASSEGRGAFF.

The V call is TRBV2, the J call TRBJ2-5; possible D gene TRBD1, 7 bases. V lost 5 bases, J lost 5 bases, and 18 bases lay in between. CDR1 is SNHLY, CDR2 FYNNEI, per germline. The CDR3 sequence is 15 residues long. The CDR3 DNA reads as TGTGCCAGCAGTAATAGGGGGCGCGCGGGGGAGACCCAGTACTTC. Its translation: CASSNRGRAGETQYF.

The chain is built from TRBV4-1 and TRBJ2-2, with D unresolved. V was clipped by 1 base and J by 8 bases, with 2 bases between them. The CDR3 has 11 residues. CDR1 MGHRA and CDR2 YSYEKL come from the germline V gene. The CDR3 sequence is CASSQGGELFF. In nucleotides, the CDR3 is TGCGCCAGCAGCCAAGGGGGGGAGCTGTTTTTT.

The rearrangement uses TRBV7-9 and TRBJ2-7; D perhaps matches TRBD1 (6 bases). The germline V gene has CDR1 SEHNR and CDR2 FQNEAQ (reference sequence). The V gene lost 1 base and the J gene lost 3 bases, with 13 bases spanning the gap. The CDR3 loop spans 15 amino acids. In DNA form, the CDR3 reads TGTGCCAGCAGCTTAGGCAGGGGCTGGGACTACGAGCAGTACTTC. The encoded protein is CASSLGRGWDYEQYF.

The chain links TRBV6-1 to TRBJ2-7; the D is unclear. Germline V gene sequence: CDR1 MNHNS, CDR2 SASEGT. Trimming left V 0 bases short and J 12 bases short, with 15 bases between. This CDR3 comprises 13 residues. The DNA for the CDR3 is TGTGCCAGCAGTGAAGCGGGCAGCGAGTTCCGGTACTTC. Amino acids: CASSEAGSEFRYF.

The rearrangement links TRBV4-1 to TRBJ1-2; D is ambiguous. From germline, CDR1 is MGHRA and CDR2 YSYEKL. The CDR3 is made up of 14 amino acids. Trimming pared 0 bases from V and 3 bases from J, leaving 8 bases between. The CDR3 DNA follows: TGCGCCAGCAGCCAAGATCAGGTAGACTATGGCTACACCTTC. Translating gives CASSQDQVDYGYTF.

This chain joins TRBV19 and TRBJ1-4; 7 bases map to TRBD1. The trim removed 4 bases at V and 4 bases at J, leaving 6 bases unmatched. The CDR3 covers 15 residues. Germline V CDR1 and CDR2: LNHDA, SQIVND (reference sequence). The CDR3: CASSTSGTVNEKLFF. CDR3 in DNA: TGTGCCAGTAGTACCTCCGGGACAGTTAATGAAAAACTGTTTTTT.

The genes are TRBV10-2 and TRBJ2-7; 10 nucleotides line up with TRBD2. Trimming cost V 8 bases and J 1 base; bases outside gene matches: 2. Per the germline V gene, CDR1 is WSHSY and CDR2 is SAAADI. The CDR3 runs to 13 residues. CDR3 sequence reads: CASWTSGSYEQYF. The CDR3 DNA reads TGCGCCAGCTGGACTAGCGGTTCCTACGAGCAGTACTTC.

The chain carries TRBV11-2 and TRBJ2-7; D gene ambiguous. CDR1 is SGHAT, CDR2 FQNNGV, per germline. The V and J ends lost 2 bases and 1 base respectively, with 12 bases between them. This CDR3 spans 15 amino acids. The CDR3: CASSLSSYPSYEQYF. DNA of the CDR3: TGTGCCAGCAGCTTATCCTCCTACCCATCCTACGAGCAGTACTTC.

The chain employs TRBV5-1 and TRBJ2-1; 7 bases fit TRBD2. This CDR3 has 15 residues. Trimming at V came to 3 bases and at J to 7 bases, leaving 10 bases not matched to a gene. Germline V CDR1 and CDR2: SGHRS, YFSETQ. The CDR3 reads CASSWEGWTGNEQFF. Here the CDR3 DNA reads TGCGCCAGCAGCTGGGAGGGGTGGACCGGAAATGAGCAGTTCTTC.

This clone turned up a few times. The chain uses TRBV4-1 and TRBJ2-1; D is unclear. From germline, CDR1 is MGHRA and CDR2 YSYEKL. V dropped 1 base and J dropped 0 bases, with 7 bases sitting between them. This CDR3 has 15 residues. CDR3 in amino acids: CASSQVRSSYNEQFF. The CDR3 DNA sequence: TGCGCCAGCAGCCAAGTAAGAAGCTCCTACAATGAGCAGTTCTTC.